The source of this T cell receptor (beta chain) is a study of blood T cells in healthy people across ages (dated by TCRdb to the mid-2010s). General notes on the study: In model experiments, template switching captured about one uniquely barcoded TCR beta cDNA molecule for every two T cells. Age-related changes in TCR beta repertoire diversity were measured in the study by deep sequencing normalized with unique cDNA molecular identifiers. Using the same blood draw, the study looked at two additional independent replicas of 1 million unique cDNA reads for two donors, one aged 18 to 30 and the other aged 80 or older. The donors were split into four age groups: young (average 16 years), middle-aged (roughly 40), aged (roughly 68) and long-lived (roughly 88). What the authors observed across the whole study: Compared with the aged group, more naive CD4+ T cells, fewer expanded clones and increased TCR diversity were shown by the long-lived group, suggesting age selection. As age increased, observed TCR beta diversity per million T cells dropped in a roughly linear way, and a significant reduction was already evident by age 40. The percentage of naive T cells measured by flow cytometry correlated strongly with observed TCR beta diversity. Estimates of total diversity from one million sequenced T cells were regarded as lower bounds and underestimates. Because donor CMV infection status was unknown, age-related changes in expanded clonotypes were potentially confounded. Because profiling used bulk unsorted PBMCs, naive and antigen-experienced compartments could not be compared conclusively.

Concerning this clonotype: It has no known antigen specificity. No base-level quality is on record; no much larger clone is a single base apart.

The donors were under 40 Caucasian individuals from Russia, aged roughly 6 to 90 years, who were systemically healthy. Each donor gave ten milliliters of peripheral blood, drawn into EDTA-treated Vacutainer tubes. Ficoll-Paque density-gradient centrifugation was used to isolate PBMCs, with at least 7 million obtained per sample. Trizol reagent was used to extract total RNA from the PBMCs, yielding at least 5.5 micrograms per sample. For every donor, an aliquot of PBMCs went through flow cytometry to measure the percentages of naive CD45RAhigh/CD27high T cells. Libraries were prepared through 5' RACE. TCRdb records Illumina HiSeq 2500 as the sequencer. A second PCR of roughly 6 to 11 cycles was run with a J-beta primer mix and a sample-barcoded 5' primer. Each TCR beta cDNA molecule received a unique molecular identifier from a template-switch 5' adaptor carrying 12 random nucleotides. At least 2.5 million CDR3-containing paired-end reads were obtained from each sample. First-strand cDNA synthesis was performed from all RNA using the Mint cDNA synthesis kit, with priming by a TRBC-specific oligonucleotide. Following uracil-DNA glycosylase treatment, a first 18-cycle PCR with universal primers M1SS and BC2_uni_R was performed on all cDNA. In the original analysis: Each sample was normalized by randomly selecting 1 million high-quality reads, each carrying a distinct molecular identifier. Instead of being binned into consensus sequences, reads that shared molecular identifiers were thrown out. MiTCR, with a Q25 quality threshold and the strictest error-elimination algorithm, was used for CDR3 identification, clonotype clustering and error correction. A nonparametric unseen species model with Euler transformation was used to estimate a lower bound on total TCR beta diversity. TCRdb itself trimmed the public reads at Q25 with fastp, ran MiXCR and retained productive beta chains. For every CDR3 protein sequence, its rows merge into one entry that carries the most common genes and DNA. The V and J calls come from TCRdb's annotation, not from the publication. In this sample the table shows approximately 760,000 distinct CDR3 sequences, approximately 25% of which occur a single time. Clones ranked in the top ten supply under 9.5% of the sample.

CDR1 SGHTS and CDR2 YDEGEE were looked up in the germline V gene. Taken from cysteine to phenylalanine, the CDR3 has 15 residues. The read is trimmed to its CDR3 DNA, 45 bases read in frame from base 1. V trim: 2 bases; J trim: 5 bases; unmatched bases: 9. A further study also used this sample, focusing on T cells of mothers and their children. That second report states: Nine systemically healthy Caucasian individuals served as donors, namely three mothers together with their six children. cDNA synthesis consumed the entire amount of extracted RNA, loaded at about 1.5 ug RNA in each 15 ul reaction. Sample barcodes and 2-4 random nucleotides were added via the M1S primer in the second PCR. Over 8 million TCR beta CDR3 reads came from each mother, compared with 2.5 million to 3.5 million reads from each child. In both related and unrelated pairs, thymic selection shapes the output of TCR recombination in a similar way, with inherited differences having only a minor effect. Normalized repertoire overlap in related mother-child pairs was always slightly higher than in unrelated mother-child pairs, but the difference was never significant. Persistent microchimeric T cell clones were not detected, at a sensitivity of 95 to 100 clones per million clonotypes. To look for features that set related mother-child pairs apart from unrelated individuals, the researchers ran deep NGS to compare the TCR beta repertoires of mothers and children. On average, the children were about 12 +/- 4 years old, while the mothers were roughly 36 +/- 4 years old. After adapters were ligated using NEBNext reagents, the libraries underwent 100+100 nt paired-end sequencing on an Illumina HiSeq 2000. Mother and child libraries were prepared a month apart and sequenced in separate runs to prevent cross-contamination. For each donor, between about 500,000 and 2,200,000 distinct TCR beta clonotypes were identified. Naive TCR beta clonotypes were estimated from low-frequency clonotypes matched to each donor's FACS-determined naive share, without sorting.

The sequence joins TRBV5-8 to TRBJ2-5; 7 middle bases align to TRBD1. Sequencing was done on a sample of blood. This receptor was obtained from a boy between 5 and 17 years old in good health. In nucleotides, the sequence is TGTGCCAGCAGCTTACCAGACAGGGCTTGGGAGACCCAGTACTTC. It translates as CASSLPDRAWETQYF.